The 9 T cell receptor beta chains below come from one sample, sequenced in a study of OX40 agonist ivuxolimab in advanced cancers. Only in-frame clones appear in the TCRdb table, and some are missing; sequencing was by immunoSEQ multiplex PCR. Of over 60,000 clones listed, about 94% were seen once; the top ten hold roughly 14%. The sequences come from CD4+ or CD8+ T cells sorted from blood, collected in a trial of the OX40 agonist ivuxolimab. The receptors were gathered from an adult with an advanced solid tumor such as melanoma, head and neck, liver or kidney cancer.

The chain recombines TRBV29-1 with TRBJ2-5; no firm D call. The J call may be wrong; the DNA end is better matched by TRBJ2-7. The CDR3 is 15 amino acids. The germline CDR1 and CDR2 sequences are SQVTM and ANQGSEA. The CDR3 DNA sequence: TGCAGCGTCACAAGCCCCCTAGAGAGTCCATACGAGCAGTACTTC. Translated, it gives CSVTSPLESPYEQYF.

The V and J genes are TRBV10-3 and TRBJ2-4; 8 bases are shared with TRBD1. The CDR3 extends over 14 amino acids. CDR1 is ENHRY, CDR2 SYGVKD, per germline. After removal of 4 bases from V and 5 bases from J, the junction contained 4 bases not matched to a gene. The CDR3 DNA is TGTGCCATCAGTGGGGAACAGGGGGAAAACATTCAGTACTTC. It translates to CAISGEQGENIQYF.

This chain links TRBV19 with TRBJ2-7, with 9 bases aligning to TRBD2. The CDR3 is made up of 14 amino acids. V lost 11 bases and J lost 0; bases outside the gene matches: 8. Germline loops: CDR1 LNHDA, CDR2 SQIVND (reference sequence). The CDR3 region is CASRLAESSYEQYF. The DNA of the CDR3 is TGTGCCTCTCGACTAGCGGAGAGCTCCTACGAGCAGTACTTC.

CDR3 bases: TGCGCCAGCAGCCAAGGACGTGCGATTAGCAGCAACAATGAGCAGTTCTTC. Its translation is CASSQGRAISSNNEQFF. The chain employs TRBV4-1 and TRBJ2-1; D gene unclear. This CDR3 is built from 17 residues. Germline V gives CDR1 MGHRA, CDR2 YSYEKL. The germline V and J ends were trimmed by 1 base and 5 bases, with 18 bases remaining between them.

This clone was recorded only once. The chain employs TRBV19 and TRBJ2-7; 12 bases align to TRBD2. The J segment lost 3 bases and the V segment lost 6 bases, leaving 6 bases of the junction unmatched. The germline V gene has CDR1 LNHDA and CDR2 SQIVND (reference sequence). This CDR3 contains 15 residues. The CDR3 reads CASSPGLAGFYEQYF. In DNA, the CDR3 is TGTGCCAGTAGCCCCGGACTAGCGGGATTCTACGAGCAGTACTTC.

The chain couples TRBV27 to TRBJ2-6, with D maybe TRBD2 (7 bases). This CDR3 comprises 17 residues. CDR1 MNHEY and CDR2 SMNVEV come from the germline V gene (reference sequence). Trimming removed 5 bases at V and 3 bases at J, with 17 bases between. CDR3 DNA sequence: TGTGCCAGCAGTCCCAGAGGGGGGGGCTATGGGGCCAACGTCCTGACTTTC. Protein product: CASSPRGGGYGANVLTF.

This clone is a singleton in its sample. The V call is TRBV27, the J call TRBJ2-3, with D perhaps assigned TRBD1 or TRBD2 (5 bases each). The V and J ends lost 3 bases and 6 bases respectively, with 7 bases between them. Germline V lookup: CDR1 MNHEY, CDR2 SMNVEV (reference sequence). The length of the CDR3 is 12 residues. The CDR3 spells CASSLWGDTQYF. CDR3 nucleotide sequence: TGTGCCAGCAGTTTGTGGGGGGATACGCAGTATTTT.

The chain employs TRBV28 and TRBJ2-7; 11 bases align to TRBD2. Germline lookup yields CDR1 MDHEN and CDR2 SYDVKM. Trimming cost V 6 bases and J 5 bases; bases outside gene matches: 9. CDR3 length: 15 amino acids. As DNA, the CDR3 is TGTGCCAGCAGCCCGGCACTAGCGGGAGACCACGAGCAGTACTTC. Protein: CASSPALAGDHEQYF.

The rearrangement links TRBV27 to TRBJ1-4, with no clear D. Germline V gene lookup returns CDR1 MNHEY and CDR2 SMNVEV (reference sequence). Trimming left V 0 bases short and J 5 bases short, with 7 bases between. CDR3 length: 14 amino acids. In DNA form, the CDR3 reads TGTGCCAGCAGTTTATCGTTCTCCAATGAAAAACTGTTTTTT. The encoded protein is CASSLSFSNEKLFF.